One sample yielded the 13 T cell receptor beta chains listed below, sequenced in a study of blood T cell repertoires in COVID-19. Clones were read by immunoSEQ multiplex PCR, and TCRdb kept only the in-frame ones, dropping some. Among about 260,000 clones listed, over 65% were seen once. What was sequenced was peripheral blood. These receptors all stem from a man in his 60s who had recovered from COVID-19.

The V call is TRBV3-1 (or the pseudogene TRBV3-2), the J call TRBJ2-7; 9 bases are a match to TRBD2. Germline-derived CDR1 and CDR2 are LGHDT and YNNKEL (reference sequence). J lost 6 bases, V lost 0 bases, and 6 bases had no gene match. This CDR3 contains 15 residues. The CDR3 DNA is TGTGCCAGCAGCCAAGATCTGAGACTAGCGGTCGAGCAGTACTTC. Translation gives CASSQDLRLAVEQYF.

The chain has TRBV15 and TRBJ2-4; TRBD1 matches 8 bases. The germline CDR1 and CDR2 sequences are LNHNV and YYDKDF (reference sequence). V shed 4 bases, J shed 1 base, and the junction held 9 bases outside the gene matches. The CDR3 length is 17 residues. The CDR3 is CATSTRTGRSAKNIQYF. The CDR3 coding sequence is TGTGCCACCAGCACCCGGACAGGGAGGTCGGCCAAAAACATTCAGTACTTC.

This clone was observed a single time. The V gene is TRBV2, the J gene TRBJ2-3; 10 bases align to TRBD2. CDR1 is SNHLY and CDR2 is FYNNEI in the germline V gene. The trim removed 3 bases at V and 5 bases at J, leaving 26 bases unmatched. The length of the CDR3 is 22 residues. CDR3 in amino acids: CASSDLGRTGSGRYNPGDTQYF. The CDR3 nucleotides read TGTGCCAGCAGTGACCTTGGCCGTACTGGTAGCGGGAGGTATAATCCGGGAGATACGCAGTATTTT.

This chain links TRBV2 with TRBJ1-5; unclear D gene. The germline V gene encodes CDR1 SNHLY and CDR2 FYNNEI. The CDR3 totals 16 residues. V was pared by 1 base and J by 5 bases, with 15 bases between. The CDR3 sequence is CASSEGGRRAYQPQHF. The CDR3 nucleotides are TGTGCCAGCAGTGAAGGGGGAAGGAGGGCTTATCAGCCCCAGCATTTT.

The rearrangement uses TRBV11-3 and TRBJ1-2, with D possibly TRBD1 on 5 matching bases. Germline CDR1 and CDR2: SGHNT and YENEEA. V lost 0 bases, J lost 8 bases, and 13 bases lay in between. The CDR3 is 14 amino acids. CDR3 DNA: TGTGCCAGCAGCTTAGATGGGGGGGGACGCGGCTACACCTTC. It encodes CASSLDGGGRGYTF.

This chain connects TRBV11-2 to TRBJ2-7; D possibly corresponds to TRBD2 (6 bases). Trimming removed 2 bases at V and 7 bases at J, with 6 bases between. Germline CDR1 is SGHAT and CDR2 is FQNNGV. The CDR3 extends over 11 amino acids. CDR3 region: CASSLRGEQYF. In DNA, the CDR3 is TGTGCCAGCAGCTTACGGGGGGAGCAGTACTTC.

This clone was counted only a few times. The chain carries TRBV2 and TRBJ1-4; TRBD1 matches at 7 bases. Germline trimming cut 7 bases from V and 5 bases from J; bases unmatched to any gene: 4. The CDR3 contains 13 residues. Germline V gene data show CDR1 as SNHLY and CDR2 as FYNNEI. CDR3 DNA sequence: TGTGCCAGCAATCGGGACAGCAATGAAAAACTGTTTTTT. Its translation: CASNRDSNEKLFF.

V is TRBV7-3 and J is TRBJ2-3; 8 bases align to TRBD1. Germline loops: CDR1 SGHTA, CDR2 FQGTGA. CDR3 size: 17 residues. Trimming took 2 bases from V and 4 from J; bases not matched to a gene: 11. Here the CDR3 reads CASSLPRTGSQADTQYF. In DNA form, the CDR3 reads TGTGCCAGCAGCTTACCGCGGACAGGGTCTCAGGCAGATACGCAGTATTTT.

The rearrangement links TRBV7-8 to TRBJ1-3, with TRBD1 matching 7 bases. With V trimmed by 5 bases and J by 2 bases, 6 bases remained unmatched. The CDR3 has 15 amino acids. Germline CDR1 reads SGHVS; CDR2 reads FQNEAQ. CDR3 sequence: CASSLDRSTGNTIYF. CDR3 coding DNA: TGTGCCAGCAGCCTGGACAGGAGTACTGGAAACACCATATATTTT.

The genes are TRBV6-6 and TRBJ1-2, with 9 bases fitting TRBD1. CDR1 is MNHNY, CDR2 SVGAGI, per germline (reference sequence). This CDR3 is built from 12 residues. V lost 5 bases, J lost 8 bases, and 3 bases stayed unmatched. As DNA, the CDR3 is TGTGCCAGCAGTCACAGGGGGCAGGGCTACACCTTC. It specifies CASSHRGQGYTF.

This clone has a single count. The chain employs TRBV2 and TRBJ2-1; D call uncertain. CDR3 length equals 11 residues. The germline V gene encodes CDR1 SNHLY and CDR2 FYNNEI. Trimming cost V 11 bases and J 5 bases, with 10 bases left between them. The DNA for the CDR3 is TGTGCCTTCCTGGCAGACAATGAGCAGTTCTTC. The encoded protein is CAFLADNEQFF.

This clone appeared a few times. V and J are TRBV19 and TRBJ2-7, with 7 bases matching TRBD1. The V and J ends lost 2 bases and 2 bases, in that order; junction bases with no gene match: 6. This CDR3 is built from 15 residues. CDR1 and CDR2 from the germline V gene are LNHDA and SQIVND (reference sequence). The CDR3 bases are TGTGCCAGTAGTATACTAACAGGGGCAGCCTACGAGCAGTACTTC. This encodes CASSILTGAAYEQYF.

The V gene is TRBV5-5, the J gene TRBJ2-7, with D perhaps matching TRBD1 (6 bases). The CDR3 consists of 16 residues. Deletions cut 4 bases from V and 4 bases from J, with 21 bases between. The V gene's germline CDR1 is SGHKS and CDR2 YYEKEE (reference sequence). The CDR3 nucleotides read TGTGCCAGCAGCCCCAGGGGTCGGTCTGATGGGTACGAGCAGTACTTC. Its translation is CASSPRGRSDGYEQYF.